One sample yielded the 32 T cell receptor beta chains listed below, sequenced in a study of PD-1 blockade in classical Hodgkin lymphoma. Repertoires were generated with immunoSEQ multiplex PCR, while TCRdb's copy carries only in-frame clones and drops some. The sample carries 60,000 to 75,000 clones, about 88% recorded once. Brentuximab vedotin exposure varied, and every patient relapsed after autologous stem cell transplantation. This specimen was peripheral blood mononuclear cells (PBMCs), taken at baseline. The receptor set was obtained from a human donor with classical Hodgkin lymphoma.

The chain has TRBV14 and TRBJ1-4, with D hard to call. V was trimmed by 1 base and J by 7 bases, leaving 10 bases between them. The V gene's germline CDR1 is SGHDN and CDR2 FVKESK. The CDR3 is 14 amino acids. CDR3 protein: CASSQGGLGEKLFF. Here the CDR3 DNA reads TGTGCCAGCAGCCAAGGGGGTTTAGGTGAAAAACTGTTTTTT. Supplemented by reference TRBV14 and TRBJ1-4, the full variable domain reads EAGVTQFPSHSVIEKGQTVTLRCDPISGHDNLYWYRRVMGKEIKFLLHFVKESKQDESGMPNNRFLAERTGGTYSTLKVQPAELEDSGVYFCASSQGGLGEKLFFGSGTQLSVL.

This chain joins TRBV2 and TRBJ2-7; 12 bases match TRBD2. Germline V lookup: CDR1 SNHLY, CDR2 FYNNEI. With 8 bases clipped from V and 3 bases from J, the junction kept 2 bases outside the gene matches. The CDR3 has 13 residues. CDR3 sequence reads: CASLAGGFYEQYF. As DNA, the CDR3 is TGTGCCAGCCTAGCGGGAGGGTTCTACGAGCAGTACTTC.

The chain has TRBV28 and TRBJ1-5; possible D gene TRBD1, 6 bases. The germline CDR1 and CDR2 sequences are MDHEN and SYDVKM. The CDR3 has 15 residues. Trimming cost V 5 bases and J 1 base, with 12 bases left between them. CDR3 loop: CASSIYRVSNQPQHF. CDR3 nucleotides: TGTGCCAGCAGTATTTACAGGGTAAGCAATCAGCCCCAGCATTTT.

The chain uses TRBV9 and TRBJ2-7; 7 bases are a match to TRBD1. The V gene end was trimmed by 2 bases and the J gene end by 2 bases; junction bases not matched to a gene: 10. The CDR3 length is 16 residues. The germline V gene encodes CDR1 SGDLS and CDR2 YYNGEE. Here the CDR3 DNA reads TGTGCCAGCAGCGTTCCAGACAGGGATAGGGCCTACGAGCAGTACTTC. Its protein product is CASSVPDRDRAYEQYF. Full variable domain (rest looked up from reference TRBV9 and TRBJ2-7): DSGVTQTPKHLITATGQRVTLRCSPRSGDLSVYWYQQSLDQGLQFLIQYYNGEERAKGNILERFSAQQFPDLHSELNLSSLELGDSALYFCASSVPDRDRAYEQYFGPGTRLTVT.

J is TRBJ2-7 and V is TRBV4-1; D might be TRBD1 (6 bases). The CDR3 is made up of 15 amino acids. Trimming stripped 2 bases from V and 7 bases from J, with 18 bases between. The germline CDR1 and CDR2 sequences are MGHRA and YSYEKL. This chain's CDR3 is CASSQRWETGLEQYF. CDR3 bases: TGCGCCAGCAGCCAACGGTGGGAAACAGGGTTAGAGCAGTACTTC.

This rearrangement joins TRBV21-1 to TRBJ1-2; the table's D gene call, TRBD1, was not cross checked with the DNA. TRBV21-1 is assigned pseudogene status. The CDR3 is 12 residues long. This CDR3 is CASSKDGAGYTF. The CDR3 DNA sequence: TGTGCCAGCAGCAAAGATGGGGCTGGCTACACCTTC.

Here the CDR3 DNA reads TGTGCCAGCACCTGTGGGTTACTAGATTCCTACGAGCAGTACTTC. It encodes CASTCGLLDSYEQYF. The chain is built from TRBV27 and TRBJ2-7, with a possible D match to TRBD2 (5 bases). Per the germline V gene, CDR1 is MNHEY and CDR2 is SMNVEV (reference sequence). V lost 7 bases, J lost 1 base, and 17 bases lay in between. The CDR3 has 15 residues.

This chain joins TRBV7-2 and TRBJ2-1, with D perhaps TRBD2 (6 bases). V lost 4 bases, J lost 1 base, and 17 bases lay in between. Germline lookup yields CDR1 SGHTA and CDR2 FQGNSA. This CDR3 region has 17 residues. In DNA, the CDR3 is TGTGCCAGCAGCTATCCTCGGGGCGGGAAATCCTACAATGAGCAGTTCTTC. It is translated as CASSYPRGGKSYNEQFF.

The chain joins TRBV28 to TRBJ2-1; 11 positions agree with TRBD2. This CDR3 is 16 amino acids long. The V gene's germline CDR1 is MDHEN and CDR2 SYDVKM. Trimming took 5 bases from V and 4 from J; bases not matched to a gene: 7. The CDR3 region is CASSPPTSGRYNEQFF. Here the CDR3 DNA reads TGTGCCAGCAGTCCCCCAACTAGCGGGAGATACAATGAGCAGTTCTTC.

This clone was observed a handful of times. The same CDR3 is also encoded by other DNA sequences in this sample. The chain couples TRBV27 to TRBJ2-7; TRBD2 matches at 7 bases. Trimming at V came to 2 bases and at J to 7 bases, leaving 2 bases not matched to a gene. Germline values: CDR1 MNHEY, CDR2 SMNVEV (reference sequence). CDR3 length equals 12 residues. The CDR3 spells CASSLGGGEQYF. The CDR3 coding sequence is TGTGCCAGCAGTTTAGGGGGGGGTGAGCAGTACTTC.

The J gene is TRBJ2-3, the V gene TRBV6-5, with 7 bases identical to TRBD2. Trimming at V came to 3 bases and at J to 1 base, leaving 7 bases not matched to a gene. CDR3 length equals 16 residues. Germline assignment: CDR1 MNHEY and CDR2 SVGAGI. The CDR3 coding sequence is TGTGCCAGCAGTTATCTCGGACTAGTCGGCACAGATACGCAGTATTTT. Its protein product is CASSYLGLVGTDTQYF.

The chain uses TRBV5-1 and TRBJ2-3; possibly TRBD1 or TRBD2 for D (5 bases each). The V end lost 1 base, the J end lost 4 bases, and 13 bases lay between the germline ends. The V gene's germline CDR1 is SGHRS and CDR2 YFSETQ. The CDR3 is made up of 15 amino acids. This chain's CDR3 is CASSLLGTAPDTQYF. CDR3 coding DNA: TGCGCCAGCAGCTTGCTCGGGACCGCGCCAGATACGCAGTATTTT. The entire variable domain, with the rest obtained from reference TRBV5-1 and TRBJ2-3, is as follows: KAGVTQTPRYLIKTRGQQVTLSCSPISGHRSVSWYQQTPGQGLQFLFEYFSETQRNKGNFPGRFSGRQFSNSRSEMNVSTLELGDSALYLCASSLLGTAPDTQYFGPGTRLTVL.

V and J are TRBV4-1 and TRBJ2-7; possibly TRBD1 for D (8 bases). Germline V gene lookup returns CDR1 MGHRA and CDR2 YSYEKL. The CDR3 is 15 residues long. Deletions cut 1 base from V and 3 bases from J, with 13 bases between. This CDR3 is CASSQGNRGGYEQYF. The CDR3 DNA sequence: TGCGCCAGCAGCCAAGGCAACAGGGGGGGCTACGAGCAGTACTTC.

This rearrangement joins TRBV28 to TRBJ2-2; TRBD2 is a possible D gene (7 bases). Looked up from germline, CDR1 is MDHEN and CDR2 is SYDVKM. The CDR3 is 16 amino acids. Trimming cost V 4 bases and J 4 bases, with 16 bases left between them. The DNA of the CDR3 is TGTGCCAGCAGTTCCTCCGGACTAGGGGGCACCGGGGAGCTGTTTTTT. It specifies CASSSSGLGGTGELFF.

The chain couples TRBV10-2 to TRBJ2-5; 9 positions agree with TRBD2. The ends lost 1 base at V and 5 bases at J; junction bases unmatched: 2. Germline values: CDR1 WSHSY, CDR2 SAAADI. This CDR3 is built from 14 residues. The CDR3 sequence is CASSELAGVETQYF. The CDR3 DNA reads as TGCGCCAGCAGTGAGTTAGCGGGAGTTGAGACCCAGTACTTC.

This clone was detected a few times. The V gene is TRBV19, the J gene TRBJ1-1; 7 nucleotides align to TRBD1. The length of the CDR3 is 15 residues. V shed 5 bases, J shed 3 bases, and the junction held 9 bases outside the gene matches. CDR1 is LNHDA, CDR2 SQIVND, per germline (reference sequence). CDR3 in amino acids: CASSVSEGAHTEAFF. CDR3 nucleotide sequence: TGTGCCAGTAGTGTCAGCGAGGGGGCTCACACTGAAGCTTTCTTT.

The J gene is TRBJ1-1, the V gene TRBV7-9; no definite D call. Germline V gives CDR1 SEHNR, CDR2 FQNEAQ (reference sequence). Trimming shortened V by 3 bases and J by 0 bases, and 5 bases separated the two germline ends. The CDR3 contains 13 residues. CDR3 sequence reads: CASSFDLNTEAFF. The CDR3 DNA reads TGTGCCAGCAGCTTCGACCTGAACACTGAAGCTTTCTTT.

The chain employs TRBV28 and TRBJ2-1; TRBD2 matches at 7 bases. This CDR3 region has 16 residues. CDR1 is MDHEN, CDR2 SYDVKM, per germline. Germline trimming cut 2 bases from V and 8 bases from J; bases unmatched to any gene: 12. The CDR3 DNA reads as TGTGCCAGCAGTTTAGGGGGAGGGCCGCTTGACGATGAGCAGTTCTTC. This translates into CASSLGGGPLDDEQFF.

The rearrangement uses TRBV6-1 and TRBJ1-2, with D unclear. The CDR3 is 12 amino acids. CDR1 and CDR2 from the germline V gene are MNHNS and SASEGT. V lost 7 bases to trimming and J lost 8 bases, with 14 bases between them. The CDR3 bases are TGTGCCAGCATCTGGCAGGACGGGGGCTACACCTTC. It codes for CASIWQDGGYTF.

Only one count was recorded for this clone. The rearrangement uses TRBV7-8 and TRBJ1-6; no definite D call. The V and J ends lost 1 base and 7 bases respectively, with 8 bases between them. CDR3 length: 14 residues. CDR1 SGHVS and CDR2 FQNEAQ come from the germline V gene. The CDR3 spells CASSLGPTNSPLHF. In DNA, the CDR3 is TGTGCCAGCAGCTTAGGACCGACGAATTCACCCCTCCACTTT.

The CDR3 sequence is CAISESSAYEQYF. The CDR3 bases are TGTGCCATCAGTGAGTCTAGTGCCTACGAGCAGTACTTC. This chain uses TRBV10-3 with TRBJ2-7; D not certain. The CDR3 has 13 amino acids. V was trimmed by 0 bases and J by 2 bases, leaving 5 bases between them. The germline V gene has CDR1 ENHRY and CDR2 SYGVKD.

The chain combines TRBV2 with TRBJ2-2; D not certain. Germline-derived CDR1 and CDR2 are SNHLY and FYNNEI. Trimming shortened V by 5 bases and J by 3 bases, and 4 bases separated the two germline ends. The CDR3 covers 12 residues. The CDR3 loop is CASSTDTGELFF. CDR3 nucleotide sequence: TGTGCCAGCAGTACGGACACCGGGGAGCTGTTTTTT. The variable domain in full, with the rest retrieved from reference TRBV2 and TRBJ2-2, is EPEVTQTPSHQVTQMGQEVILRCVPISNHLYFYWYRQILGQKVEFLVSFYNNEISEKSEIFDDQFSVERPDGSNFTLKIRSTKLEDSAMYFCASSTDTGELFFGEGSRLTVL.

The V and J genes are TRBV29-1 and TRBJ2-1; D remains unclear. Trimming left V 7 bases short and J 0 bases short, with 13 bases between. This CDR3 is 14 amino acids long. Germline V CDR1 and CDR2: SQVTM, ANQGSEA. For the CDR3, the DNA is TGCAGCGCCCTGCGAGAGAGCTCCTACAATGAGCAGTTCTTC. Amino acids: CSALRESSYNEQFF.

This rearrangement joins TRBV7-7 to TRBJ2-1; D ambiguous. Germline V lookup: CDR1 SSHAT, CDR2 FNYEAQ (reference sequence). The CDR3 spans 13 residues. V was trimmed by 2 bases and J by 9 bases, leaving 11 bases between them. The CDR3 coding sequence is TGTGCCAGCAGCTTAAGACTCACCACTGAGCAGTTCTTC. Translated, it gives CASSLRLTTEQFF.

The chain is built from TRBV11-1 and TRBJ1-4; D call uncertain. V was cut by 3 bases and J by 4 bases, with 9 bases left in between. The germline CDR1 and CDR2 sequences are SGHAT and FQDESV (reference sequence). CDR3 size: 14 residues. The CDR3 region is CASSFSTNNEKLFF. The CDR3 DNA reads TGTGCCAGCAGCTTCAGCACCAATAATGAAAAACTGTTTTTT.

V and J are TRBV4-2 and TRBJ2-2, with 14 bases lining up with TRBD2. Trimming at V came to 6 bases and at J to 1 base, leaving 4 bases not matched to a gene. The germline CDR1 and CDR2 sequences are LGHNA and YNFKEQ. The CDR3 is 17 amino acids. The CDR3 nucleotides read TGTGCCAGCAGGCAGACTAGCGGGAGGGGGAACACCGGGGAGCTGTTTTTT. Its protein is CASRQTSGRGNTGELFF.

The chain recombines TRBV27 with TRBJ2-7, with D perhaps TRBD2 (6 bases). Germline V gene data show CDR1 as MNHEY and CDR2 as SMNVEV (reference sequence). The CDR3 consists of 15 residues. V was cut by 2 bases and J by 2 bases, with 13 bases left in between. CDR3 region: CASSLVGRETYEQYF. The CDR3 DNA is TGTGCCAGCAGTTTAGTTGGGCGGGAAACCTACGAGCAGTACTTC.

The genes are TRBV11-1 and TRBJ1-6; D might be TRBD1 (5 bases). CDR3 length: 15 residues. The germline CDR1 and CDR2 sequences are SGHAT and FQDESV (reference sequence). Trimming pared 8 bases from V and 9 bases from J, leaving 20 bases between. The CDR3 reads CASEKRTLLRSPLHF. CDR3 DNA sequence: TGTGCCAGCGAAAAGAGGACACTCCTACGTTCACCCCTCCACTTT.

The V and J genes are TRBV7-2 and TRBJ1-2; D gene uncertain. The germline V gene encodes CDR1 SGHTA and CDR2 FQGNSA. Deletions cut 1 base from V and 3 bases from J, with 6 bases between. This CDR3 region has 13 residues. The CDR3 nucleotides are TGTGCCAGCAGCTTAGGGACGGACTATGGCTACACCTTC. This sequence encodes CASSLGTDYGYTF.

This clone was observed once. The chain links TRBV9 to TRBJ2-3; 11 bases are shared with TRBD1. CDR1 SGDLS and CDR2 YYNGEE come from the germline V gene. V was clipped by 3 bases and J by 4 bases; unmatched bases: 10. The CDR3 has 17 amino acids. In nucleotides, the CDR3 is TGTGCCAGCAGCGGCAGAAAAGGACAGGGGGCAGCAGATACGCAGTATTTT. The encoded protein is CASSGRKGQGAADTQYF.

This chain uses TRBV30 with TRBJ1-5; D is ambiguous. This CDR3 has 12 residues. V was clipped by 5 bases and J by 0 bases, with 5 bases between them. Germline-derived CDR1 and CDR2 are GTSNPN and SVGIG (reference sequence). As DNA, the CDR3 is TGTGCCTGGGGGTATAGCAATCAGCCCCAGCATTTT. It translates to CAWGYSNQPQHF.

The V call is TRBV27, the J call TRBJ1-4; 9 bases align to TRBD1. The length of the CDR3 is 13 residues. V lost 6 bases to trimming and J lost 4 bases; unmatched junction nucleotides: 0. Germline V CDR1 and CDR2: MNHEY, SMNVEV (reference sequence). CDR3 protein: CASRTGGNEKLFF. CDR3 in DNA: TGTGCCAGCAGGACAGGGGGTAATGAAAAACTGTTTTTT.